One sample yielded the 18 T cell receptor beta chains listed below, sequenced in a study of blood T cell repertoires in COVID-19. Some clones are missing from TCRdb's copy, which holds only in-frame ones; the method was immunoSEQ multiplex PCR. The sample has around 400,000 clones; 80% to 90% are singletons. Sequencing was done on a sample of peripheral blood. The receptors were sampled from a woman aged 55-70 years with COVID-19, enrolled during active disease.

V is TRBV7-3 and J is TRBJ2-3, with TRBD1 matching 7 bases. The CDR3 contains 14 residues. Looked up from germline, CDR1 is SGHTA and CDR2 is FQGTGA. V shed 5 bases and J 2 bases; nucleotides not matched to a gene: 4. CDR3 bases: TGTGCCAGCAGCACGGGACAGAACACAGATACGCAGTATTTT. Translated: CASSTGQNTDTQYF.

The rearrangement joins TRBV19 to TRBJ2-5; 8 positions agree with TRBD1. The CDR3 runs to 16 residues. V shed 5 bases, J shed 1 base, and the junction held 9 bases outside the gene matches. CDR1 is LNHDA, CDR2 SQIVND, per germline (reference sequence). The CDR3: CASSSRQGQGQETQYF. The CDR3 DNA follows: TGTGCCAGTAGTTCCAGACAGGGGCAGGGCCAAGAGACCCAGTACTTC.

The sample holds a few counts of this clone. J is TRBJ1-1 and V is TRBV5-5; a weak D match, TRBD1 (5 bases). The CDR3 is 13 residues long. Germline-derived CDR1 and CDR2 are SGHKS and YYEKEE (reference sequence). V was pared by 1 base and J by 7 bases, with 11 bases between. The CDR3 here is CASSLTGLSEAFF. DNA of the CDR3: TGTGCCAGCAGCTTGACAGGATTGAGTGAAGCTTTCTTT. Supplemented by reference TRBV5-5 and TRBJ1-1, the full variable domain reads DAGVTQSPTHLIKTRGQQVTLRCSPISGHKSVSWYQQVLGQGPQFIFQYYEKEERGRGNFPDRFSARQFPNYSSELNVNALLLGDSALYLCASSLTGLSEAFFGQGTRLTVV.

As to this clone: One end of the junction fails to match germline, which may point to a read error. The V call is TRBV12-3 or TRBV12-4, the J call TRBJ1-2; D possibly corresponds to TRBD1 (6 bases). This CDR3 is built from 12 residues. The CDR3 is CASSVGGRVGIF. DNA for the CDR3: TGTGCCAGCAGTGTTGGGGGCAGGGTGGGCATCTTC.

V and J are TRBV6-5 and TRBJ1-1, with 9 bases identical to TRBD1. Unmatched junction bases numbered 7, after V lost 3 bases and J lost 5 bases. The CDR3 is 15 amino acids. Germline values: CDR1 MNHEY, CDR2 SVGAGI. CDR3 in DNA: TGTGCCAGCAGTTATCGGACAGGGGTCGGAACTGAAGCTTTCTTT. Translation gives CASSYRTGVGTEAFF.

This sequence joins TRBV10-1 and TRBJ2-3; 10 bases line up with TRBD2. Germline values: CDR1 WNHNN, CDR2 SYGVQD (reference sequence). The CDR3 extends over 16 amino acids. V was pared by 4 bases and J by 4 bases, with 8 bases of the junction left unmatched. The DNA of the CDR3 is TGCGCCAGCAGTGCCCCACCGGGACTAGCGTCAGATACGCAGTATTTT. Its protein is CASSAPPGLASDTQYF.

The CDR3 sequence is CASSPPGQEYNEQFF. The CDR3 DNA reads TGTGCCAGCAGCCCGCCGGGACAGGAGTACAATGAGCAGTTCTTC. This chain uses TRBV7-9 with TRBJ2-1; 8 nucleotides line up with TRBD1. V trimming: 5 bases; J trimming: 4 bases; junction bases outside the gene matches: 7. The CDR3 spans 15 residues. From germline, CDR1 is SEHNR and CDR2 FQNEAQ (reference sequence).

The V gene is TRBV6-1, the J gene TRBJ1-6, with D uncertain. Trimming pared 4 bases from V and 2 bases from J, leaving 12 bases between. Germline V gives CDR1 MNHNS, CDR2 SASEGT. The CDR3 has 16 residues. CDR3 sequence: CASSVAMSTYNSPLHF. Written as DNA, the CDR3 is TGTGCCAGCAGTGTCGCCATGAGCACCTATAATTCACCCCTCCACTTT.

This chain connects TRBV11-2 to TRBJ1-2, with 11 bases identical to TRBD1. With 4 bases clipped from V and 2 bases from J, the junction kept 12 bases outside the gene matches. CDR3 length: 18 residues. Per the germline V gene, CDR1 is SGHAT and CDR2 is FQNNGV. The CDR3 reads CASSSNRGQGALNYGYTF. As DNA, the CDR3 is TGTGCCAGCAGCTCCAACAGAGGACAGGGGGCTTTAAACTATGGCTACACCTTC.

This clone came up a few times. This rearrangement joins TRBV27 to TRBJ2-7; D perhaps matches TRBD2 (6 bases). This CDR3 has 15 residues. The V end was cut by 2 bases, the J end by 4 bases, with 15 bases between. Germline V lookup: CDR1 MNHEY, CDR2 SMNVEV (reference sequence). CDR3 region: CASSLMGDSGYEQYF. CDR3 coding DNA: TGTGCCAGCAGTTTAATGGGGGACTCAGGGTACGAGCAGTACTTC.

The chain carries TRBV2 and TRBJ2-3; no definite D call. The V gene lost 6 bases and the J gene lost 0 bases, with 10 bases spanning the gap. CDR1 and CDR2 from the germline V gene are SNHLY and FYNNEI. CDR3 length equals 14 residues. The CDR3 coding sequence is TGTGCCAGCAGATTCTTATCTAGCACAGATACGCAGTATTTT. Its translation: CASRFLSSTDTQYF.

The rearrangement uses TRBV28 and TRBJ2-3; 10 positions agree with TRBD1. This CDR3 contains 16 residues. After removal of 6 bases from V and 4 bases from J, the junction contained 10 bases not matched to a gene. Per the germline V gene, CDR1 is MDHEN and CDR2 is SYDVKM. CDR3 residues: CASRTPGTGVSDTQYF. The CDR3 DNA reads TGTGCCAGCAGAACCCCCGGGACAGGGGTTTCAGATACGCAGTATTTT. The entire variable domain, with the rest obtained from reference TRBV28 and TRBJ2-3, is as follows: DVKVTQSSRYLVKRTGEKVFLECVQDMDHENMFWYRQDPGLGLRLIYFSYDVKMKEKGDIPEGYSVSREKKERFSLILESASTNQTSMYLCASRTPGTGVSDTQYFGPGTRLTVL.

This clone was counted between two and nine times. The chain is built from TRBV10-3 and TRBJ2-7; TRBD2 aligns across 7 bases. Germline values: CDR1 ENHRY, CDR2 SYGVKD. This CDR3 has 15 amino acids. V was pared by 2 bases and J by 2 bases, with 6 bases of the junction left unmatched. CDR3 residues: CAISEEGGGPYEQYF. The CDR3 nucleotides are TGTGCCATCAGTGAGGAGGGCGGGGGACCCTACGAGCAGTACTTC.

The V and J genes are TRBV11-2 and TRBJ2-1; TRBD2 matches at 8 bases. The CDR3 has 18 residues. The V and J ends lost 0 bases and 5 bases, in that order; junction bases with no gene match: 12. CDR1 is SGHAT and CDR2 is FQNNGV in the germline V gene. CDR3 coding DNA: TGTGCCAGCAGCTTAGATGGTGCGGGGGGTGATATCAACAATGAGCAGTTCTTC. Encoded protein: CASSLDGAGGDINNEQFF.

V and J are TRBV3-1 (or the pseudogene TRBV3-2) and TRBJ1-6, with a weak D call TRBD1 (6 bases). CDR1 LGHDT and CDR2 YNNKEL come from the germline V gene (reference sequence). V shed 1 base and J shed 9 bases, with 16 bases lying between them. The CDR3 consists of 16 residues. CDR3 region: CASSQGSQGIGSPLHF. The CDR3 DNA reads TGTGCCAGCAGCCAAGGGAGTCAGGGGATAGGTTCACCCCTCCACTTT.

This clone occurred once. The CDR3 DNA is TGTGCCAGCAGCTTAAGTGGACAGGGGATGACTGAAGCTTTCTTT. Amino acids: CASSLSGQGMTEAFF. The chain links TRBV7-3 to TRBJ1-1, with 9 positions matching TRBD1. The ends lost 1 base at V and 5 bases at J; junction bases unmatched: 5. Germline V lookup: CDR1 SGHTA, CDR2 FQGTGA. CDR3 length: 15 residues.

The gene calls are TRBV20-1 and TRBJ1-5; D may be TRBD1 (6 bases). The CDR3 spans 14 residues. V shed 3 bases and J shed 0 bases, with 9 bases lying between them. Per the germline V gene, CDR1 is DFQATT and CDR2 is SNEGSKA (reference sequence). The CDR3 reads CSASGQYSNQPQHF. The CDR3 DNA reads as TGCAGTGCTAGTGGACAGTATAGCAATCAGCCCCAGCATTTT.

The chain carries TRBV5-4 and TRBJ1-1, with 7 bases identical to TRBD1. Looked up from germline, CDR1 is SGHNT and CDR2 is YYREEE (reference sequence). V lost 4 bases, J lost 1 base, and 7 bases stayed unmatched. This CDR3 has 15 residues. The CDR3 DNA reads TGTGCCAGCAGCCACCTGACAGGGAAGAACACTGAAGCTTTCTTT. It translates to CASSHLTGKNTEAFF.